Shown below are 27 T cell receptor beta chains from a single sample sequenced in a study of identical twins. MiXCR, applied by TCRdb to the 5' RACE reads, yields one record per CDR3 protein. The table lists about 290,000 distinct CDR3 sequences, 7.5% to 9.5% of them singletons. The same specimen was also included in a second study, on yellow fever vaccine responses in identical twins.

Material: CD8+ T cells sorted from blood. The receptors derive from a woman younger than 30 in good health.

The rearrangement joins TRBV6-5 to TRBJ2-1; D might be TRBD1 or TRBD2, each matching 6 bases. This CDR3 comprises 15 residues. From germline, CDR1 is MNHEY and CDR2 SVGAGI. The V gene lost 2 bases and the J gene lost 6 bases, with 14 bases spanning the gap. CDR3 residues: CASSYGTGAGNEQFF. CDR3 coding DNA: TGTGCCAGCAGTTACGGCACGGGGGCCGGCAATGAGCAGTTCTTC.

This clonotype came up many times. The chain joins TRBV11-2 to TRBJ1-3; unclear D gene. Germline CDR1 and CDR2: SGHAT and FQNNGV. V lost 7 bases, J lost 0 bases, and 10 bases lay in between. The CDR3 extends over 14 amino acids. CDR3 region: CASTTSYSGNTIYF. CDR3 nucleotide sequence: TGTGCCAGCACCACCTCGTACTCTGGAAACACCATATATTTT.

The chain employs TRBV7-9 and TRBJ1-1, with D unresolved. V was clipped by 0 bases and J by 5 bases, with 13 bases between them. Germline V CDR1 and CDR2: SEHNR, FQNEAQ (reference sequence). The CDR3 runs to 15 residues. The CDR3 region has the DNA TGTGCCAGCAGCTTAGCGGGGTTGGATGGTACTGAAGCTTTCTTT. The encoded protein is CASSLAGLDGTEAFF.

This clonotype has a count of ten or more. The gene calls are TRBV7-9 and TRBJ2-1; TRBD2 matches at 8 bases. The CDR3 sequence is 14 residues long. V lost 7 bases, J lost 3 bases, and 5 bases stayed unmatched. CDR1 and CDR2 from the germline V gene are SEHNR and FQNEAQ (reference sequence). The CDR3 nucleotides are TGTGCCAGCACCCCCGGGGGGGTCTACAATGAGCAGTTCTTC. Its translation: CASTPGGVYNEQFF.

The sample holds many counts of this clonotype. The chain is built from TRBV7-9 and TRBJ2-7, with 12 bases lining up with TRBD2. This CDR3 comprises 15 residues. V lost 5 bases and J lost 4; bases outside the gene matches: 6. Germline V gene lookup returns CDR1 SEHNR and CDR2 FQNEAQ (reference sequence). In DNA form, the CDR3 reads TGTGCCAGCAGCCCACAGACTAGCGGGAGTTACGAGCAGTACTTC. The encoded protein is CASSPQTSGSYEQYF.

This clonotype was counted ten times or more. The chain joins TRBV29-1 to TRBJ2-2, with D possibly being TRBD1 (6 bases). The CDR3 has 16 residues. Trimming shortened V by 6 bases and J by 1 base, and 18 bases separated the two germline ends. The germline gives CDR1 SQVTM, CDR2 ANQGSEA. CDR3 DNA sequence: TGCAGCGTGATGACTTGGACAGACCTGAACACCGGGGAGCTGTTTTTT. Amino acid sequence: CSVMTWTDLNTGELFF.

This clonotype occurred many times. V is TRBV27 and J is TRBJ2-1, with 7 bases matching TRBD1. CDR1 and CDR2 from the germline V gene are MNHEY and SMNVEV (reference sequence). The V gene end was trimmed by 6 bases and the J gene end by 7 bases; junction bases not matched to a gene: 9. The CDR3 is made up of 14 amino acids. This CDR3 reads CASSQGTVENEQFF. DNA for the CDR3: TGTGCCAGCAGCCAAGGGACAGTGGAGAATGAGCAGTTCTTC.

This clonotype was seen at least ten times. The chain is built from TRBV30 and TRBJ2-7; D unresolved. The V end was cut by 4 bases, the J end by 3 bases, with 10 bases between. There are 12 residues in the CDR3. Germline CDR1 and CDR2: GTSNPN and SVGIG (reference sequence). The CDR3 loop is CAWNSGDYEQYF. The DNA for the CDR3 is TGTGCCTGGAACTCTGGAGACTACGAGCAGTACTTC.

This clonotype was counted a few times. A read error is possible here, since a much larger clone lies one base away. This sequence joins TRBV5-1 and TRBJ2-7; D unclear. Trimming shortened V by 0 bases and J by 2 bases, and 6 bases separated the two germline ends. The CDR3 has 13 residues. Germline V gene lookup returns CDR1 SGHRS and CDR2 YFSETQ. CDR3 coding DNA: TGCGCCAGCAGCTTGGGACGGCCCTACGAGCAGTACTTC. It specifies CASSLGRPYEQYF. Together with reference TRBV5-1 and TRBJ2-7, the CDR3 gives the full variable domain: KAGVTQTPRYLIKTRGQQVTLSCSPISGHRSVSWYQQTPGQGLQFLFEYFSETQRNKGNFPGRFSGRQFSNSRSEMNVSTLELGDSALYLCASSLGRPYEQYFGPGTRLTVT.

This chain uses TRBV5-1 with TRBJ2-7; D may correspond to TRBD1 or TRBD2 (5 bases each). Germline V gives CDR1 SGHRS, CDR2 YFSETQ. V lost 3 bases and J 3 bases, leaving 13 bases between the germline ends. The CDR3 loop spans 14 amino acids. CDR3 nucleotide sequence: TGCGCCAGCAGCTCGATCGGGACCAACTACGAGCAGTACTTC. Translation gives CASSSIGTNYEQYF.

This chain uses TRBV28 with TRBJ2-7; D perhaps matches TRBD1 (6 bases). Germline CDR1 is MDHEN and CDR2 is SYDVKM. Trimming removed 4 bases at V and 3 bases at J, with 10 bases between. There are 13 residues in the CDR3. The CDR3 coding sequence is TGTGCCAGCAGTTCCCGCAGGGGCTACGAGCAGTACTTC. Amino acids: CASSSRRGYEQYF.

In its sample, this clonotype was seen many times. The rearrangement links TRBV3-1 to TRBJ2-2; 11 positions match TRBD2. With 5 bases clipped from V and 0 bases from J, the junction kept 2 bases outside the gene matches. CDR3 length equals 16 residues. Germline assignment: CDR1 LGHDT and CDR2 YNNKEL (reference sequence). The CDR3: CASSGGLAANTGELFF. The CDR3 coding sequence is TGTGCCAGCAGCGGGGGACTAGCGGCGAACACCGGGGAGCTGTTTTTT.

The chain recombines TRBV6-2 or TRBV6-3 with TRBJ2-1; perhaps TRBD2 as D (6 bases). Germline V lookup: CDR1 MNHEY, CDR2 SVGEGT. The CDR3 covers 17 residues. With 2 bases removed from V and 3 bases from J, the gap between germline ends came to 17 bases. This chain's CDR3 is CASSYSLLAPLYNEQFF. The CDR3 DNA sequence: TGTGCCAGCAGTTACAGTCTGCTAGCGCCTCTCTACAATGAGCAGTTCTTC.

This clonotype was counted a few times. This chain connects TRBV7-8 to TRBJ2-1, with 12 nucleotides matching TRBD2. CDR1 is SGHVS and CDR2 is FQNEAQ in the germline V gene. This CDR3 has 18 residues. The trim removed 8 bases at V and 9 bases at J, leaving 20 bases unmatched. The CDR3 loop is CASGSRTRLAGDPPEQFF. The CDR3 DNA reads as TGTGCCAGCGGCTCCCGAACACGACTAGCGGGAGATCCGCCTGAGCAGTTCTTC.

This clonotype was detected a few times. The chain carries TRBV2 and TRBJ1-5; D possibly corresponds to TRBD1 (6 bases). Germline assignment: CDR1 SNHLY and CDR2 FYNNEI. V lost 6 bases and J 0 bases, leaving 15 bases between the germline ends. The CDR3 covers 16 residues. The CDR3 DNA sequence: TGTGCCAGCAGCCCCACAGGGCGTACTAGCAATCAGCCCCAGCATTTT. It translates to CASSPTGRTSNQPQHF.

Many counts were recorded for this clonotype. V usage is TRBV29-1 and J usage is TRBJ2-5, with 7 bases identical to TRBD2. CDR3 length: 13 amino acids. Germline values: CDR1 SQVTM, CDR2 ANQGSEA. Trimming took 5 bases from V and 4 from J; bases not matched to a gene: 7. This chain's CDR3 is CSVWWRELETQYF. The DNA of the CDR3 is TGCAGCGTTTGGTGGCGGGAGTTAGAGACCCAGTACTTC.

The chain links TRBV4-1 to TRBJ1-4, with D perhaps matching TRBD1 (6 bases). V lost 8 bases to trimming and J lost 5 bases, with 12 bases between them. Germline lookup yields CDR1 MGHRA and CDR2 YSYEKL. The CDR3 spans 13 residues. The CDR3 reads CASQQGTNEKLFF. The CDR3 DNA is TGCGCCAGCCAACAGGGCACAAATGAAAAACTGTTTTTT.

In this sample, this clonotype turned up many times. This chain uses TRBV7-9 with TRBJ2-1; D uncertain. CDR3 length: 13 residues. The V end lost 6 bases, the J end lost 5 bases, and 11 bases lay between the germline ends. Germline lookup yields CDR1 SEHNR and CDR2 FQNEAQ (reference sequence). Written as DNA, the CDR3 is TGTGCCAGCAGTCTGGCTGTGGACAATGAGCAGTTCTTC. Encoded protein: CASSLAVDNEQFF.

This clonotype was observed at least ten times. The rearrangement joins TRBV29-1 to TRBJ2-7, with a weak D call TRBD1 (6 bases). This CDR3 comprises 13 residues. Germline V gene lookup returns CDR1 SQVTM and CDR2 ANQGSEA. The ends were cut back, 6 bases at V and 3 bases at J, with 15 bases in the middle. The CDR3 DNA sequence: TGCAGCGTGGGTCCTACAGGGAACTACGAGCAGTACTTC. This gives the protein CSVGPTGNYEQYF.

This chain joins TRBV27 and TRBJ1-5; 7 bases agree with TRBD1. This CDR3 has 13 amino acids. Germline lookup yields CDR1 MNHEY and CDR2 SMNVEV (reference sequence). This chain's CDR3 is CGSQGGVDQPQHF. Written as DNA, the CDR3 is TGTGGCTCGCAGGGGGGGGTAGATCAGCCCCAGCATTTT.

The chain recombines TRBV5-5 with TRBJ1-5, with unresolved D. With 1 base removed from V and 0 bases from J, the gap between germline ends came to 8 bases. Germline assignment: CDR1 SGHKS and CDR2 YYEKEE (reference sequence). The CDR3 is 15 residues long. CDR3 residues: CASSLYRDSNQPQHF. CDR3 nucleotides: TGTGCCAGCAGCTTGTATCGGGATAGCAATCAGCCCCAGCATTTT.

This clonotype was seen a few times. This chain connects TRBV14 to TRBJ2-1, with TRBD2 matching 9 bases. The CDR3 length is 18 residues. V dropped 0 bases and J dropped 2; count of bases not matched to a gene: 8. Germline CDR1 and CDR2: SGHDN and FVKESK. CDR3 sequence: CASSQEASGNPPYNEQFF. CDR3 nucleotide sequence: TGTGCCAGCAGCCAAGAGGCTAGCGGGAACCCTCCCTACAATGAGCAGTTCTTC.

This clonotype came up a few times. At one end, the junction sequence differs from germline, possibly due to a read error. V and J are TRBV11-1 and TRBJ2-1, with TRBD2 identical over 15 bases. Per the germline V gene, CDR1 is SGHAT and CDR2 is FQDESV (reference sequence). The CDR3 runs 20 residues. The DNA of the CDR3 is TGTGCCAGTAGCTTTTCAACCGGGACTAGCGGGAGGAGCTCCTACAATGAGCAGTTCTTC. As protein: CASSFSTGTSGRSSYNEQFF.

In this sample, this clonotype turned up a few times. The J gene is TRBJ2-7, the V gene TRBV2, with D unclear. The ends were cut back, 3 bases at V and 6 bases at J, with 6 bases in the middle. This CDR3 has 11 residues. Germline CDR1 is SNHLY and CDR2 is FYNNEI. The DNA for the CDR3 is TGTGCCAGCAGTGATCGGTTCGAGCAGTACTTC. This translates into CASSDRFEQYF.

The chain links TRBV7-9 to TRBJ2-7; the match to TRBD1 covers 8 bases. This CDR3 contains 14 residues. The trim removed 5 bases at V and 5 bases at J, leaving 8 bases unmatched. Germline V gene data show CDR1 as SEHNR and CDR2 as FQNEAQ (reference sequence). Here the CDR3 DNA reads TGTGCCAGCAGCCAAGCAGGGGGCAAGGACGAGCAGTACTTC. This gives the protein CASSQAGGKDEQYF.

This clonotype was counted between two and nine times. The CDR3 DNA is TGTGCCAGCAGCTTCGATCCGGATACGCAGTATTTT. Its translation is CASSFDPDTQYF. J is TRBJ2-3 and V is TRBV7-9, with no clear D. V shed 3 bases and J shed 6 bases, with 7 bases lying between them. The CDR3 is made up of 12 amino acids. CDR1 is SEHNR and CDR2 is FQNEAQ in the germline V gene (reference sequence).

This clonotype was counted ten times or more. V gene TRBV4-3 combines with J gene TRBJ2-1; D is unclear. Trimming stripped 0 bases from V and 0 bases from J, with 6 bases between. CDR1 and CDR2 (germline): LGHNA, YSLEER. The CDR3 runs to 15 residues. CDR3 DNA: TGCGCCAGCAGCCAAGACCCTAGCTCCTACAATGAGCAGTTCTTC. It is translated as CASSQDPSSYNEQFF.